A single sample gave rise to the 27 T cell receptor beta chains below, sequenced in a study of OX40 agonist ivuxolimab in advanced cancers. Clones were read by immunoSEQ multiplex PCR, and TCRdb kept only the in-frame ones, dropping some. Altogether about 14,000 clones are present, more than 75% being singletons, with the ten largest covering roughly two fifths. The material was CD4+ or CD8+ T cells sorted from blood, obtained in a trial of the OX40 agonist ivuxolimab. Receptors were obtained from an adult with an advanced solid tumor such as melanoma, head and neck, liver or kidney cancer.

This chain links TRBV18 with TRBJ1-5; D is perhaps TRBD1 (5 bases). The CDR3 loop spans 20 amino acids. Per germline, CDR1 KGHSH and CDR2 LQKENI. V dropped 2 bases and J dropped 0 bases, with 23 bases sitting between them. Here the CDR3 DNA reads TGTGCCAGCTCACCAGGGCTGGGGGGACCTACCAGTCTTAGCAATCAGCCCCAGCATTTT. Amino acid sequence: CASSPGLGGPTSLSNQPQHF.

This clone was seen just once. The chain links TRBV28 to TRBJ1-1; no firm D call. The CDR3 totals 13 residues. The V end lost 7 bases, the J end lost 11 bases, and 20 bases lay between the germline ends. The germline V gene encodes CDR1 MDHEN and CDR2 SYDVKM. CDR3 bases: TGTGCCAGCAAGTACACCCTGGGAATGGGGGCTTTCTTT. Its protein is CASKYTLGMGAFF. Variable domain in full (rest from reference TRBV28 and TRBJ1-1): DVKVTQSSRYLVKRTGEKVFLECVQDMDHENMFWYRQDPGLGLRLIYFSYDVKMKEKGDIPEGYSVSREKKERFSLILESASTNQTSMYLCASKYTLGMGAFFGQGTRLTVV.

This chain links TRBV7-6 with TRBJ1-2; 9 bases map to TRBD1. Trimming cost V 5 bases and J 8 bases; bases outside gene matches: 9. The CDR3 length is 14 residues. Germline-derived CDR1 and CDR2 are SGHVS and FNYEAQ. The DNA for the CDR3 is TGTGCCAGCAGCCATCCGGGACAGGGAGGAGGCTACACCTTC. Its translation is CASSHPGQGGGYTF.

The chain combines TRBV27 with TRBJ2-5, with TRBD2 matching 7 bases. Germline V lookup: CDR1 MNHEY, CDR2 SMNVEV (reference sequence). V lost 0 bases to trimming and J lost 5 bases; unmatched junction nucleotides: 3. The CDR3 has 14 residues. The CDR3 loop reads CASSLSAGAETQYF. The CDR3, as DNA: TGTGCCAGCAGTTTATCGGCGGGAGCCGAGACCCAGTACTTC.

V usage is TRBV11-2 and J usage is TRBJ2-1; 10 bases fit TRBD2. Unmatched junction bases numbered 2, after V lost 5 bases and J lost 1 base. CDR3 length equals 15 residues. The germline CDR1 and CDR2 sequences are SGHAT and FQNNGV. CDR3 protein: CASSLAGASYNEQFF. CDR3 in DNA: TGTGCCAGCAGCCTAGCGGGAGCGTCCTACAATGAGCAGTTCTTC. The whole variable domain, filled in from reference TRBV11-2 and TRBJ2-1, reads EAGVAQSPRYKIIEKRQSVAFWCNPISGHATLYWYQQILGQGPKLLIQFQNNGVVDDSQLPKDRFSAERLKGVDSTLKIQPAKLEDSAVYLCASSLAGASYNEQFFGPGTRLTVL.

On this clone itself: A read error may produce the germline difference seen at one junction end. CDR3 DNA sequence: TGTGTCAGCAGCTTGGGCACCGGGGAGCTGTTTTTT. Its protein product is CVSSLGTGELFF. The chain has TRBV5-6 and TRBJ2-2; D ambiguous. CDR3 length: 12 amino acids. The germline gives CDR1 SGHDT, CDR2 YYEEEE.

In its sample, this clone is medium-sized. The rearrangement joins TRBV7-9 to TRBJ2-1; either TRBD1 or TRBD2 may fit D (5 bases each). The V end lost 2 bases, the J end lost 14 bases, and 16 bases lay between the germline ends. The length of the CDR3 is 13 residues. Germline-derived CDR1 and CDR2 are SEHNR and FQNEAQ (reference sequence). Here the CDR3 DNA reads TGTGCCAGCAGCTTAAATTCTCAAGTGGGGGAGTTCTTC. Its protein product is CASSLNSQVGEFF.

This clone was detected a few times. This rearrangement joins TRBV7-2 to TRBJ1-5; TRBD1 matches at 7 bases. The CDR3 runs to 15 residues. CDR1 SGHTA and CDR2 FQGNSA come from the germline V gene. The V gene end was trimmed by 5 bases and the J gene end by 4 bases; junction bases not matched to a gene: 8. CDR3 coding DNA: TGTGCCAGCAGCCTTACAGGGGCCCTTAATCAGCCCCAGCATTTT. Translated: CASSLTGALNQPQHF.

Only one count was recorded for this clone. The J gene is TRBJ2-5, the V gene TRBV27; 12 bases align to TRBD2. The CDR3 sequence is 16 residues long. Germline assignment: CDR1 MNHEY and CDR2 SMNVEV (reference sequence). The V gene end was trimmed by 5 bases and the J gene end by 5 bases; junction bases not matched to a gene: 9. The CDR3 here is CASSPTTSGSTETQYF. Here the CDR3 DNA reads TGTGCCAGCAGTCCGACGACTAGCGGGAGCACGGAGACCCAGTACTTC.

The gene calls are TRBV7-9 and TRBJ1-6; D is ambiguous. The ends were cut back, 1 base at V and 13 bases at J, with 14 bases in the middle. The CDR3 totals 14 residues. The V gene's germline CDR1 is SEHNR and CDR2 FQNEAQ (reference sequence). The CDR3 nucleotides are TGTGCCAGCAGCTTAGTGGACGGCCGGGTGCCCCTCCACTTT. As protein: CASSLVDGRVPLHF. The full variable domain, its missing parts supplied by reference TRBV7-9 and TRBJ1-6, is DTGVSQNPRHKITKRGQNVTFRCDPISEHNRLYWYRQTLGQGPEFLTYFQNEAQLEKSRLLSDRFSAERPKGSFSTLEIQRTEQGDSAMYLCASSLVDGRVPLHFGNGTRLTVT.

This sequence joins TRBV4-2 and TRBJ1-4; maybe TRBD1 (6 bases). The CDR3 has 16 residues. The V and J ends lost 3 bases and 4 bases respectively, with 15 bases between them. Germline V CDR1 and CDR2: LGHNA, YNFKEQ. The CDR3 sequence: CASSQGDRLINEKLFF. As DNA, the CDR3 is TGTGCCAGCAGCCAGGGAGACAGGTTAATTAATGAAAAACTGTTTTTT.

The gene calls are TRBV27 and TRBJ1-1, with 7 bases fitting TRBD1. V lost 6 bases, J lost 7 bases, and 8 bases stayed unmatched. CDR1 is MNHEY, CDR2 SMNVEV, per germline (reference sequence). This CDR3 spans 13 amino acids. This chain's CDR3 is CASRIYGQDEAFF. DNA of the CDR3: TGTGCCAGCAGGATCTACGGACAGGATGAAGCTTTCTTT.

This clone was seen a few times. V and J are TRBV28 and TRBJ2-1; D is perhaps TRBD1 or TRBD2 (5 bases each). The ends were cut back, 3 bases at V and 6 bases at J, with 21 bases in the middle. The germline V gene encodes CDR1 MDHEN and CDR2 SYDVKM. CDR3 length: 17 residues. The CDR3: CASSFLPGAHRPNEQFF. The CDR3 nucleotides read TGTGCCAGCAGTTTTCTTCCCGGGGCGCATAGACCCAATGAGCAGTTCTTC.

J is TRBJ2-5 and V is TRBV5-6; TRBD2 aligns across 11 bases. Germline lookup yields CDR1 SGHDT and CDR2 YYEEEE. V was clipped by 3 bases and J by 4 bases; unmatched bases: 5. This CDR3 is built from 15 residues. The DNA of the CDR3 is TGTGCCAGCAGCTCAGTCGGGACTAGCGGAGAGACCCAGTACTTC. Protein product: CASSSVGTSGETQYF.

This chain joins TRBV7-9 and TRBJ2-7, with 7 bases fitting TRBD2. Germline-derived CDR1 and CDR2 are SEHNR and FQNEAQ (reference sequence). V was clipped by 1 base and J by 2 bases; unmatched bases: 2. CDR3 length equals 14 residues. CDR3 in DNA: TGTGCCAGCAGCTTAGTTGGGACTACCTACGAGCAGTACTTC. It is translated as CASSLVGTTYEQYF.

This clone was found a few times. The CDR3 coding sequence is TGTGCCAGCAGTACTGGGGGGGGCGCGAGCTATGGCTACACCTTC. Translation: CASSTGGGASYGYTF. The rearrangement joins TRBV4-2 to TRBJ1-2, with D perhaps matching TRBD1 (6 bases). CDR1 LGHNA and CDR2 YNFKEQ come from the germline V gene. The CDR3 is 15 amino acids. Trimming took 6 bases from V and 4 from J, leaving 18 bases between them.

CDR3 in DNA: TGCGCCAGCAGCCCTTCCTCGACAGCCTACAATGAGCAGTTCTTC. This translates into CASSPSSTAYNEQFF. The rearrangement uses TRBV4-1 and TRBJ2-1; D is perhaps TRBD1 (5 bases). Trimming stripped 4 bases from V and 2 bases from J, with 12 bases between. The CDR3 runs to 15 residues. Germline loops: CDR1 MGHRA, CDR2 YSYEKL.

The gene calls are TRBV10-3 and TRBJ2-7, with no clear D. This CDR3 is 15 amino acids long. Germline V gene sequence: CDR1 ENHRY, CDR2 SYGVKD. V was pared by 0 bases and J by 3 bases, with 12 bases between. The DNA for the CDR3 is TGTGCCATCAGTGAGTCAGGGTCCTCCCTCTACGAGCAGTACTTC. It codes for CAISESGSSLYEQYF.

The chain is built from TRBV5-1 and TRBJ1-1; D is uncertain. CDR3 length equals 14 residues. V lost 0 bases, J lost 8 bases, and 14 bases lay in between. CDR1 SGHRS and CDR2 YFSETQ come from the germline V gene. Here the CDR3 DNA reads TGCGCCAGCAGCTTGGACGGTGGCGAGCGAGAAGCTTTCTTT. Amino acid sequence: CASSLDGGEREAFF. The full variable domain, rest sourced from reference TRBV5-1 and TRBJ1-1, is KAGVTQTPRYLIKTRGQQVTLSCSPISGHRSVSWYQQTPGQGLQFLFEYFSETQRNKGNFPGRFSGRQFSNSRSEMNVSTLELGDSALYLCASSLDGGEREAFFGQGTRLTVV.

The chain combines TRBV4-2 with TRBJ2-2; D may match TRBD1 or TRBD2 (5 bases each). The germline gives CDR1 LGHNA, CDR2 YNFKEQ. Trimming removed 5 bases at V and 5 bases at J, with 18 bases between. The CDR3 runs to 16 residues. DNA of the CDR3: TGTGCCAGCAGCTCGGGACCCCGCCGAGGTACCGGGGAGCTGTTTTTT. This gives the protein CASSSGPRRGTGELFF.

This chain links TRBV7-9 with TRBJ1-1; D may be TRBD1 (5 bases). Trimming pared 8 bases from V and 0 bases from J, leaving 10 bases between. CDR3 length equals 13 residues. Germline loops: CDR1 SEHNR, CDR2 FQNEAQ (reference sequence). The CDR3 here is CASRGSMNTEAFF. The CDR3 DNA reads TGTGCCAGCCGGGGGAGTATGAACACTGAAGCTTTCTTT.

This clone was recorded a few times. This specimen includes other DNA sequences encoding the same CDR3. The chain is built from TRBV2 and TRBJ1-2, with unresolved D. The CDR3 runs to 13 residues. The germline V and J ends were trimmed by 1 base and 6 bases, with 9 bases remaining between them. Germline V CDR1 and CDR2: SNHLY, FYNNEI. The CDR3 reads CASSEGERHGYTF. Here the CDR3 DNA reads TGTGCCAGCAGTGAAGGGGAGAGGCATGGCTACACCTTC.

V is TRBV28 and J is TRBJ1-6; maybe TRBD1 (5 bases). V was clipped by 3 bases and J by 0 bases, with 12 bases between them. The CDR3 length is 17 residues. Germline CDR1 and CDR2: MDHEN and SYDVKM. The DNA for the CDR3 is TGTGCCAGCAGTTTGGGACTGATGAGCTCCTATAATTCACCCCTCCACTTT. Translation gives CASSLGLMSSYNSPLHF. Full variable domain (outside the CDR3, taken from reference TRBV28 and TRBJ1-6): DVKVTQSSRYLVKRTGEKVFLECVQDMDHENMFWYRQDPGLGLRLIYFSYDVKMKEKGDIPEGYSVSREKKERFSLILESASTNQTSMYLCASSLGLMSSYNSPLHFGNGTRLTVT.

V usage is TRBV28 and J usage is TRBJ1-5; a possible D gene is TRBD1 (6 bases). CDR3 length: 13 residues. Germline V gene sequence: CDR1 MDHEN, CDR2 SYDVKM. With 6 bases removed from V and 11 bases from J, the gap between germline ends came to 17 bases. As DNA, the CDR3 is TGTGCCAGCAGAACGGACAGCCGATGGGCCCAGCATTTT. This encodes CASRTDSRWAQHF.

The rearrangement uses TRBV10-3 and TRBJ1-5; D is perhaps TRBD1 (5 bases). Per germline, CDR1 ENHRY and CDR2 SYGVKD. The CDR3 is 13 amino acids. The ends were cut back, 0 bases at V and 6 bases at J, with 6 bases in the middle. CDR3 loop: CAISESGGQPQHF. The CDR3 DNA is TGTGCCATCAGTGAGTCGGGGGGTCAGCCCCAGCATTTT.

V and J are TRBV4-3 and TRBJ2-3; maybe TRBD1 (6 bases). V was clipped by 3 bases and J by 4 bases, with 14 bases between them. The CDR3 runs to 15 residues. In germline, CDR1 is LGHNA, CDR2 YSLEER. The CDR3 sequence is CASSHSDRGPDTQYF. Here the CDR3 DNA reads TGCGCCAGCAGCCACTCGGACAGAGGCCCAGATACGCAGTATTTT.

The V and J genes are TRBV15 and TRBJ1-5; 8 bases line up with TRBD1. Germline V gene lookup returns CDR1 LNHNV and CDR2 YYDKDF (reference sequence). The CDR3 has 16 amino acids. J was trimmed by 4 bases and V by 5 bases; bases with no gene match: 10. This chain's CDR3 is CATSGRTGTGNQPQHF. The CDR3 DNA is TGTGCCACCAGCGGAAGGACAGGGACGGGGAATCAGCCCCAGCATTTT.